This is a list of T cell receptor beta chains from one sample in a study of identical twins. Each CDR3 protein gets one entry after TCRdb re-called the 5' RACE reads with MiXCR. The table includes about 450,000 distinct CDR3 sequences, under 20% detected once. The sample taken for sequencing was naive T cells sorted from blood. The receptors originated from a man aged 50-59 years in good health. Each CDR3 is given with its conserved first and last residue. The D gene is left open where the match is weak. Some rows mark clone size as missing; the rest say once, few, many or name a class of expanded clone.

TRBJ2-3	NA	few	TRBV10-3	CAIRRGVDTDTQYF	TGTGCCATCCGCAGGGGCGTCGACACAGATACGCAGTATTTT
TRBJ2-2	NA	many	TRBV4-3	CASSQVWQGTGNTGELFF	TGCGCCAGCAGCCAAGTCTGGCAGGGGACGGGGAACACCGGGGAGCTGTTTTTT
TRBJ1-4	NA	few	TRBV7-9	CASSSIPDRPSNEKLFF	TGTGCCAGCAGCTCAATCCCCGACAGGCCATCTAATGAAAAACTGTTTTTT
TRBJ2-5	TRBD1	NA	TRBV4-2	CASSLTGTHQETQYF	TGTGCCAGCAGCTTGACAGGGACCCACCAAGAGACCCAGTACTTC
TRBJ2-7	TRBD1	few	TRBV7-2	CASSGGQNYEQYF	TGTGCCAGCAGCGGGGGACAGAACTACGAGCAGTACTTC
TRBJ2-3	NA	many	TRBV20-1	CSARDRGRVRDTQYF	TGCAGTGCTAGAGATCGGGGCAGGGTCAGAGATACGCAGTATTTT
TRBJ2-2	TRBD1	many	TRBV9	CASSFPGQGAGGELFF	TGTGCCAGCAGCTTTCCCGGACAGGGGGCGGGCGGGGAGCTGTTTTTT
TRBJ1-2	TRBD1	few	TRBV29-1	CSVNEGALGYTF	TGCAGCGTTAACGAGGGGGCGCTCGGCTACACCTTC
TRBJ2-5	TRBD2	NA	TRBV29-1	CSVGGEETQYF	TGCAGCGTGGGGGGGGAAGAGACCCAGTACTTC
TRBJ2-3	NA	NA	TRBV7-9	CASSRETSTDTQYF	TGTGCCAGCAGCCGGGAGACTAGCACAGATACGCAGTATTTT
TRBJ2-1	NA	few	TRBV3-1	CASSQEGAYNEQFF	TGTGCCAGCAGCCAAGAGGGGGCCTACAATGAGCAGTTCTTC
TRBJ2-1	TRBD1	few	TRBV20-1	CSARGTGSYNEQFF	TGCAGTGCTAGGGGGACAGGCTCCTACAATGAGCAGTTCTTC
TRBJ2-7	TRBD2	few	TRBV7-2	CASTQAGWGEQYF	TGTGCCAGCACCCAAGCGGGGTGGGGGGAGCAGTACTTC
TRBJ2-3	TRBD2	NA	TRBV7-9	CASSLFFSGGTDTQYF	TGTGCCAGCAGCTTATTTTTTAGCGGGGGTACAGATACGCAGTATTTT
TRBJ2-3	NA	few	TRBV5-6	CASSSGTVFSSTDTQYF	TGTGCCAGCAGCTCCGGAACAGTATTTTCTAGCACAGATACGCAGTATTTT
TRBJ1-2	NA	NA	TRBV4-1	CASSQDAGENYGYTF	TGCGCCAGCAGCCAAGATGCGGGGGAAAACTATGGCTACACCTTC
TRBJ2-7	NA	many	TRBV5-1	CASSLKGPVDYEQYF	TGCGCCAGCAGCTTGAAAGGCCCCGTGGACTACGAGCAGTACTTC
TRBJ2-2	TRBD2	few	TRBV6-2/TRBV6-3	CASSRLAGGPSGELFF	TGTGCCAGCAGCCGACTAGCGGGAGGGCCCTCCGGGGAGCTGTTTTTT
TRBJ2-1	TRBD1	few	TRBV4-3	CASSQEVGTGGHEQFF	TGCGCCAGCAGCCAAGAGGTCGGGACAGGGGGGCATGAGCAGTTCTTC
TRBJ2-4	NA	few	TRBV5-6	CASSLEGLQQLNIQYF	TGTGCCAGCAGCTTGGAGGGTCTACAGCAGTTAAACATTCAGTACTTC
TRBJ2-3	NA	NA	TRBV5-1	CASSLGRAPTDTQYF	TGCGCCAGCAGCTTAGGCAGGGCTCCGACAGATACGCAGTATTTT
TRBJ2-1	NA	many	TRBV12-3/TRBV12-4	CASSFGQGRYLNEQFF	TGTGCCAGCAGTTTCGGGCAGGGGCGCTATCTGAATGAGCAGTTCTTC
TRBJ2-1	TRBD2	many	TRBV12-5	CASGLGQGGRVNEQFF	TGTGCTAGTGGTTTGGGGCAAGGCGGGAGGGTCAATGAGCAGTTCTTC
TRBJ1-1	TRBD1	few	TRBV7-2	CASSPKTGGNTEAFF	TGTGCCAGCAGCCCGAAGACAGGGGGGAACACTGAAGCTTTCTTT
TRBJ2-1	TRBD2	many	TRBV6-2/TRBV6-3	CASSYKLAGVLNEQFF	TGTGCCAGCAGTTACAAACTAGCGGGAGTCCTAAATGAGCAGTTCTTC
TRBJ1-6	NA	few	TRBV20-1	CSAQAGDRSSPLHF	TGCAGTGCCCAAGCTGGGGACCGTAGTTCACCCCTCCACTTT
TRBJ2-2	NA	NA	TRBV6-5	CASSYSASTGELFF	TGTGCCAGCAGTTACTCTGCCAGCACCGGGGAGCTGTTTTTT
TRBJ2-2	TRBD2	NA	TRBV20-1	CSARGAGGPNTGELFF	TGCAGTGCTAGGGGGGCGGGAGGACCGAACACCGGGGAGCTGTTTTTT
TRBJ2-7	NA	NA	TRBV15	CATSFRDRSREQYF	TGTGCCACCAGCTTCCGCGACAGGTCTCGAGAGCAGTACTTC
TRBJ1-1	NA	many	TRBV5-1	CASSGDTLNTEAFF	TGCGCCAGCAGCGGGGACACTTTGAACACTGAAGCTTTCTTT
TRBJ2-1	NA	few	TRBV20-1	CSARGPQDNEQFF	TGCAGTGCTAGGGGGCCTCAGGACAATGAGCAGTTCTTC
TRBJ2-2	NA	NA	TRBV7-9	CASSPWAGRANTGELFF	TGTGCCAGCAGCCCCTGGGCGGGACGGGCGAACACCGGGGAGCTGTTTTTT
TRBJ1-6	NA	NA	TRBV12-3/TRBV12-4	CASSLGEHSNSPLHF	TGTGCCAGCAGTTTAGGTGAACACTCAAATTCACCCCTCCACTTT
TRBJ2-1	TRBD2	many	TRBV5-6	CASSLGLADGSSYNEQFF	TGTGCCAGCAGCTTGGGACTAGCGGATGGGAGCTCCTACAATGAGCAGTTCTTC
TRBJ1-4	TRBD1	few	TRBV12-3/TRBV12-4	CASRDRGSGGEKLFF	TGTGCCAGCAGGGACAGGGGATCAGGGGGTGAAAAACTGTTTTTT
TRBJ1-1	NA	NA	TRBV7-2	CASSSGHTNTEAFF	TGTGCCAGCAGCTCGGGACACACGAACACTGAAGCTTTCTTT
TRBJ1-2	NA	NA	TRBV27	CASSPGRNYGYTF	TGTGCCAGCAGCCCCGGTAGAAACTATGGCTACACCTTC
TRBJ2-7	TRBD1	once	TRBV2	CASLTGVYEQYF	TGTGCCAGCCTGACAGGGGTCTACGAGCAGTACTTC
TRBJ2-1	NA	NA	TRBV6-2/TRBV6-3	CASSLYPLTGSQNQQFF	TGTGCCAGCAGTTTGTACCCCTTAACGGGTTCCCAAAACCAGCAGTTCTTC
TRBJ2-2	TRBD1	many	TRBV5-1	CASNPGQGATGELFF	TGCGCCAGCAACCCCGGACAGGGGGCGACCGGGGAGCTGTTTTTT
TRBJ1-2	TRBD1	few	TRBV9	CASSKTGDGYTF	TGTGCCAGCAGCAAGACAGGGGATGGCTACACCTTC
TRBJ2-1	NA	few	TRBV20-1	CSASRMNEQFF	TGCAGTGCTAGCCGTATGAATGAGCAGTTCTTC
TRBJ2-1	NA	NA	TRBV6-1	CASRSGGNNEQFF	TGTGCCAGCAGATCAGGCGGTAACAATGAGCAGTTCTTC